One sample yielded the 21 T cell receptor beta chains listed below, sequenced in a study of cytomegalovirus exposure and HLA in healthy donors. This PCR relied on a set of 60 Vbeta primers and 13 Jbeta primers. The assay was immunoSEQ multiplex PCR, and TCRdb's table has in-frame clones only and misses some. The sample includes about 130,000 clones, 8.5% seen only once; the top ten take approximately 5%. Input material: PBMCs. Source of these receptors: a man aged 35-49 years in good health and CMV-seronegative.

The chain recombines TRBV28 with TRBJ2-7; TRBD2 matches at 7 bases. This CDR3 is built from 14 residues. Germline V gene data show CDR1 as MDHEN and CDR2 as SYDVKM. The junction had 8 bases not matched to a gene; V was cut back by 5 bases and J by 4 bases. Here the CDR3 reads CASSRSGGGYEQYF. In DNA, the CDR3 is TGTGCCAGCAGTAGGAGTGGGGGGGGTTACGAGCAGTACTTC. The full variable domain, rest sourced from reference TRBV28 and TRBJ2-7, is DVKVTQSSRYLVKRTGEKVFLECVQDMDHENMFWYRQDPGLGLRLIYFSYDVKMKEKGDIPEGYSVSREKKERFSLILESASTNQTSMYLCASSRSGGGYEQYFGPGTRLTVT.

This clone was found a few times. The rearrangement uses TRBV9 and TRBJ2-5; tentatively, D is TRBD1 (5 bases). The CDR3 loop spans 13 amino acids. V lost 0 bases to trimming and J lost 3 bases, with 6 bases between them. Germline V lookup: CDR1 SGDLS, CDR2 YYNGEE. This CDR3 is CASSVGQKETQYF. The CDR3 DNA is TGTGCCAGCAGCGTAGGACAGAAAGAGACCCAGTACTTC.

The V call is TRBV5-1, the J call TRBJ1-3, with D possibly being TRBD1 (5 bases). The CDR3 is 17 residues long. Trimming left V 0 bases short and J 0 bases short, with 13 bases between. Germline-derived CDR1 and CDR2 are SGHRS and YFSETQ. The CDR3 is CASSLAETASSGNTIYF. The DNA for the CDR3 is TGCGCCAGCAGCTTGGCCGAGACAGCTAGCTCTGGAAACACCATATATTTT. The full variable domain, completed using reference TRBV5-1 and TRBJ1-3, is KAGVTQTPRYLIKTRGQQVTLSCSPISGHRSVSWYQQTPGQGLQFLFEYFSETQRNKGNFPGRFSGRQFSNSRSEMNVSTLELGDSALYLCASSLAETASSGNTIYFGEGSWLTVV.

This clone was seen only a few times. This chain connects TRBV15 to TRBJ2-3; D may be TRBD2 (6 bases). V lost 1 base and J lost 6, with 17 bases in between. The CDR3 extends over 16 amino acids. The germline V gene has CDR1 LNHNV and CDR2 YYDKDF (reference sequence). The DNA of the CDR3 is TGTGCCACCAGCAGAGTCGGAGGGGATGGTCGGGATACGCAGTATTTT. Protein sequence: CATSRVGGDGRDTQYF.

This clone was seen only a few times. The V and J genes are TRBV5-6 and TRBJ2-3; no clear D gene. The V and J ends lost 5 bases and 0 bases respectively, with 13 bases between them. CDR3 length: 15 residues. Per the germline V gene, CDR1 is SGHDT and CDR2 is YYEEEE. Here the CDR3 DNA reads TGTGCCAGCAGAGTATTTGACGGGAGCACAGATACGCAGTATTTT. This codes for CASRVFDGSTDTQYF.

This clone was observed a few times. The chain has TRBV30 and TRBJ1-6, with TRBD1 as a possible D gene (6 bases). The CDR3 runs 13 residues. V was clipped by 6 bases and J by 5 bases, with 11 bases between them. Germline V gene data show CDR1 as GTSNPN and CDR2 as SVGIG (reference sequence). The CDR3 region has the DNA TGTGCCTGTTCTCAGGGGAATAATTCACCCCTCCACTTT. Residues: CACSQGNNSPLHF.

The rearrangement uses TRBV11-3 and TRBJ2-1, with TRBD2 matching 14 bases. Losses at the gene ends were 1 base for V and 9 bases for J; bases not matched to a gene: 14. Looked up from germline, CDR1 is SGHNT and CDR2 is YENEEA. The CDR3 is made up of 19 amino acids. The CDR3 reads CASSLGPRLAGGPKFEQFF. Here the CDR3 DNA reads TGTGCCAGCAGCTTAGGCCCTCGACTAGCGGGGGGGCCGAAGTTTGAGCAGTTCTTC.

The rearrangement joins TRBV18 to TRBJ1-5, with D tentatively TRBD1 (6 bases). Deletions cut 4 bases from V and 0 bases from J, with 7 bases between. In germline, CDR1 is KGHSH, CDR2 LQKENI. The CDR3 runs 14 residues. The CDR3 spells CASSRQDSNQPQHF. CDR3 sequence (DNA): TGTGCCAGCTCACGACAGGATAGCAATCAGCCCCAGCATTTT.

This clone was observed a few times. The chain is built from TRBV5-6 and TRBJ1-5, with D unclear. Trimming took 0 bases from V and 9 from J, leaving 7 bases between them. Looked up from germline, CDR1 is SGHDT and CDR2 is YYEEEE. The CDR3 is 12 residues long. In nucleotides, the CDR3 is TGTGCCAGCAGCTTGGGTGGCGGGCCCCAGCATTTT. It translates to CASSLGGGPQHF. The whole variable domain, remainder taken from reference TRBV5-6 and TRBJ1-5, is DAGVTQSPTHLIKTRGQQVTLRCSPKSGHDTVSWYQQALGQGPQFIFQYYEEEERQRGNFPDRFSGHQFPNYSSELNVNALLLGDSALYLCASSLGGGPQHFGDGTRLSIL.

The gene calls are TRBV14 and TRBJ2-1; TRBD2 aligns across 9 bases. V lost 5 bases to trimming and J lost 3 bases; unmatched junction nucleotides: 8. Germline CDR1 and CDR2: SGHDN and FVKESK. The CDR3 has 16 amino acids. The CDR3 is CASSTRLAGNYNEQFF. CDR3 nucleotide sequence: TGTGCCAGCAGCACCCGGCTAGCGGGGAACTACAATGAGCAGTTCTTC.

CDR3 amino acids: CASSGRQGATYGYTF. CDR3 DNA: TGTGCCAGCAGTGGGCGGCAGGGGGCGACCTATGGCTACACCTTC. The chain joins TRBV6-1 to TRBJ1-2; 8 bases are shared with TRBD1. CDR1 is MNHNS and CDR2 is SASEGT in the germline V gene. The J segment lost 4 bases and the V segment lost 4 bases, leaving 8 bases of the junction unmatched. The CDR3 contains 15 residues.

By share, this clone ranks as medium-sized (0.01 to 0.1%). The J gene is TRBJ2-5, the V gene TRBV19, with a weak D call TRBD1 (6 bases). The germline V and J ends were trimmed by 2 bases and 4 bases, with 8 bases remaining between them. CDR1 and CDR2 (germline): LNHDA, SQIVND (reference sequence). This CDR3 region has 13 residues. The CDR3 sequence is CASSIQGTETQYF. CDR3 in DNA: TGTGCCAGTAGTATACAGGGGACAGAGACCCAGTACTTC.

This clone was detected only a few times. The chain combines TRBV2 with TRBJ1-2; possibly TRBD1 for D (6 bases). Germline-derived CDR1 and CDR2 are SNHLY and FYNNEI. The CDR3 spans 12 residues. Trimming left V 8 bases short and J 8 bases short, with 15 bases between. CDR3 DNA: TGTGCCAGCGTACAGGGCCCGTGGGGCTACACCTTC. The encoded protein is CASVQGPWGYTF.

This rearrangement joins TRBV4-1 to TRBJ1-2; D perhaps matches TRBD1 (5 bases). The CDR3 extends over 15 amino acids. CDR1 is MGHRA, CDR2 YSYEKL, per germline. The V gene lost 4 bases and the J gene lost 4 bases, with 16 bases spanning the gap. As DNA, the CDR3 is TGCGCCAGCAGCCCATTCGGCAGGGAACCCTATGGCTACACCTTC. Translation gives CASSPFGREPYGYTF.

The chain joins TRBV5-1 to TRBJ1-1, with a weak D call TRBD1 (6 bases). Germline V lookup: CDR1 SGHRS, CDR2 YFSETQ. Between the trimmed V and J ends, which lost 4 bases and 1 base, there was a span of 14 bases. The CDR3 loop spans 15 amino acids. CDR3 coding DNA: TGCGCCAGCAGCGGAGGACAGCGGACGAACACTGAAGCTTTCTTT. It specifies CASSGGQRTNTEAFF.

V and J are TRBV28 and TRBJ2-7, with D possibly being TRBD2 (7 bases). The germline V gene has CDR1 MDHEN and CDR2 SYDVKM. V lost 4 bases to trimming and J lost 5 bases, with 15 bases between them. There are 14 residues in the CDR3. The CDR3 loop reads CASSSARGGDEQYF. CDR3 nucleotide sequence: TGTGCCAGCAGTTCGGCCAGGGGAGGGGACGAGCAGTACTTC.

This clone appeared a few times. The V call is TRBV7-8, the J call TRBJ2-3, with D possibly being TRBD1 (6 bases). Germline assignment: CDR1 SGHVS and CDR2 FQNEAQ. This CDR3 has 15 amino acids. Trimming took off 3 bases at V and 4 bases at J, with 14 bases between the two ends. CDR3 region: CASSFQGLMADTQYF. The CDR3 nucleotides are TGTGCCAGCAGCTTCCAGGGGCTGATGGCAGATACGCAGTATTTT.

The CDR3 coding sequence is TGTGCCAGCAGCTCAGACAGGGTCAATTCACCCCTCCACTTT. It specifies CASSSDRVNSPLHF. The chain has TRBV7-8 and TRBJ1-6, with 7 bases fitting TRBD1. CDR3 length: 14 amino acids. From germline, CDR1 is SGHVS and CDR2 FQNEAQ. V lost 4 bases, J lost 7 bases, and 4 bases stayed unmatched.

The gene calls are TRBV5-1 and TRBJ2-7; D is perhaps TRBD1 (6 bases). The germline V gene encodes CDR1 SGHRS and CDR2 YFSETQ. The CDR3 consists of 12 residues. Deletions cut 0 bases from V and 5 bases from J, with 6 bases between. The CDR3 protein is CASSLDRDEQYF. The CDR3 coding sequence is TGCGCCAGCAGCTTGGACAGGGACGAGCAGTACTTC.

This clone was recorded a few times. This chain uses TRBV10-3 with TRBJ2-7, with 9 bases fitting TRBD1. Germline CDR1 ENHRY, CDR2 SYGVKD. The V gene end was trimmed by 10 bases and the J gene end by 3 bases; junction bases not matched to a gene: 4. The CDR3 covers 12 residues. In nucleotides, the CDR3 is TGTGCCACCCGGACAGGGGACTACGAGCAGTACTTC. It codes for CATRTGDYEQYF.

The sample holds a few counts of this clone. CDR3 nucleotide sequence: TGTGCCAGCCGGGGACAGGTAACATTTCCTGAAGCTTTCTTT. Translating gives CASRGQVTFPEAFF. This chain connects TRBV6-5 to TRBJ1-1; 8 nucleotides line up with TRBD1. The CDR3 has 14 residues. The V gene's germline CDR1 is MNHEY and CDR2 SVGAGI. V lost 8 bases, J lost 6 bases, and 11 bases stayed unmatched.